The 26 T cell receptor beta chains below were found in one sample sequenced in a study of cytomegalovirus exposure and HLA in healthy donors. The PCR employed 60 Vbeta primers together with 13 Jbeta primers. TCRdb's copy holds only in-frame clones and misses some; the assay was immunoSEQ multiplex PCR. Among a few hundred thousand clones, over 75% were seen once, and the ten largest hold 2.9%. The sample comprised PBMCs. These receptors were taken from a woman in her thirties in good health and CMV-seronegative.

The V and J genes are TRBV6-1 and TRBJ2-3; D remains ambiguous. Germline V gene sequence: CDR1 MNHNS, CDR2 SASEGT. The CDR3 loop spans 13 amino acids. V was clipped by 2 bases and J by 10 bases, with 13 bases between them. The CDR3 loop reads CASSELRIKAQYF. The CDR3 nucleotides read TGTGCCAGCAGTGAACTCAGGATTAAGGCGCAGTATTTT.

Only a few counts were recorded for this clone. This chain uses TRBV5-1 with TRBJ2-7; 10 bases match TRBD1. CDR1 is SGHRS and CDR2 is YFSETQ in the germline V gene. V was clipped by 4 bases and J by 4 bases; unmatched bases: 5. The CDR3 totals 14 residues. As DNA, the CDR3 is TGCGCCAGCAGCCCAGGACAGGGGGAATACGAGCAGTACTTC. Its protein is CASSPGQGEYEQYF.

Comment on this clone: Its ends do not fully match the called genes, so a read error is possible. This CDR3 is also generated by other DNA sequences in the sample. The V call is TRBV7-9, the J call TRBJ2-7, with D maybe TRBD2 (6 bases). CDR1 and CDR2 from the germline V gene are SEHNR and FQNEAQ (reference sequence). The CDR3 consists of 15 residues. The CDR3 protein is CASSLARLGIYEQYF. The CDR3 bases are TGTGCCAGCAGCTTAGCGCGACTAGGGATATACGAGCAATACTTC.

This clone showed up just once. The chain recombines TRBV29-1 with TRBJ2-7; 10 bases agree with TRBD2. After removal of 6 bases from V and 0 bases from J, the junction contained 8 bases not matched to a gene. This CDR3 has 15 amino acids. Germline-derived CDR1 and CDR2 are SQVTM and ANQGSEA. The chain's CDR3 is CSVERLAGYSYEQYF. CDR3 bases: TGCAGCGTCGAAAGACTAGCGGGCTACTCCTACGAGCAGTACTTC.

The rearrangement joins TRBV5-1 to TRBJ2-3; maybe TRBD2 (5 bases). V was cut by 3 bases and J by 0 bases, with 14 bases left in between. Germline assignment: CDR1 SGHRS and CDR2 YFSETQ. This CDR3 comprises 16 residues. The CDR3 protein is CASSSFWTGSTDTQYF. The CDR3, as DNA: TGCGCCAGCAGCTCTTTCTGGACGGGAAGCACAGATACGCAGTATTTT.

This sequence joins TRBV28 and TRBJ1-2, with D possibly TRBD1 on 5 matching bases. The CDR3 is 16 residues long. Trimming stripped 4 bases from V and 2 bases from J, with 17 bases between. The germline V gene has CDR1 MDHEN and CDR2 SYDVKM. The CDR3 spells CASSSQAGGGNYGYTF. The CDR3, as DNA: TGTGCCAGCAGTTCCCAGGCCGGCGGGGGAAACTATGGCTACACCTTC.

This sequence joins TRBV6-5 and TRBJ2-7; D is possibly TRBD2 (6 bases). The CDR3 is 14 residues long. CDR1 and CDR2 from the germline V gene are MNHEY and SVGAGI. The V end was cut by 6 bases, the J end by 3 bases, with 15 bases between. The CDR3 region is CASRGRDLNYEQYF. CDR3 DNA: TGTGCCAGCAGGGGCCGGGACTTAAACTACGAGCAGTACTTC.

The rearrangement joins TRBV6-1 to TRBJ1-1; TRBD1 matches 8 bases. CDR1 and CDR2 from the germline V gene are MNHNS and SASEGT. With 4 bases clipped from V and 4 bases from J, the junction kept 8 bases outside the gene matches. This CDR3 spans 15 amino acids. The CDR3 sequence is CASSGPGGLGTEAFF. CDR3 DNA: TGTGCCAGCAGTGGTCCAGGGGGCTTGGGCACTGAAGCTTTCTTT.

V usage is TRBV28 and J usage is TRBJ1-1, with 9 bases that match TRBD1. Per germline, CDR1 MDHEN and CDR2 SYDVKM. V lost 7 bases and J lost 5; bases outside the gene matches: 14. There are 16 residues in the CDR3. In nucleotides, the CDR3 is TGTGCCAGCACCGTAACCCCCGGGACAGGGTTTACTGAAGCTTTCTTT. Its protein product is CASTVTPGTGFTEAFF. The variable domain in full, completed from reference TRBV28 and TRBJ1-1, reads DVKVTQSSRYLVKRTGEKVFLECVQDMDHENMFWYRQDPGLGLRLIYFSYDVKMKEKGDIPEGYSVSREKKERFSLILESASTNQTSMYLCASTVTPGTGFTEAFFGQGTRLTVV.

The rearrangement uses TRBV7-8 and TRBJ1-5; 7 bases are shared with TRBD1. Germline V gene data show CDR1 as SGHVS and CDR2 as FQNEAQ. The CDR3 spans 13 residues. J lost 10 bases, V lost 2 bases, and 5 bases had no gene match. The CDR3 region has the DNA TGTGCCAGCAGCTTACCCGGACAGGCCCCCCAGCATTTT. Amino acid sequence: CASSLPGQAPQHF.

As for this clone: This sample also contains other DNA sequences that code for the same CDR3. The J gene is TRBJ1-2, the V gene TRBV18; the D gene is possibly TRBD1 (5 bases). Trimming left V 3 bases short and J 4 bases short, with 12 bases between. The CDR3 covers 14 residues. Germline lookup yields CDR1 KGHSH and CDR2 LQKENI. CDR3 loop: CASSPSGDLYGYTF. CDR3 DNA sequence: TGTGCCAGCTCACCCAGCGGGGACCTCTATGGCTACACCTTC.

The sample holds a few counts of this clone. This chain connects TRBV27 to TRBJ1-5, with D unresolved. CDR3 length equals 12 residues. CDR1 and CDR2 from the germline V gene are MNHEY and SMNVEV (reference sequence). The V and J ends lost 3 bases and 7 bases respectively, with 7 bases between them. The CDR3 DNA reads TGTGCCAGCAGTTTCCCGGGACAGCCCCAGCATTTT. Protein sequence: CASSFPGQPQHF.

The chain is built from TRBV2 and TRBJ1-6; 7 bases are a match to TRBD1. The CDR3 covers 15 residues. The J segment lost 7 bases and the V segment lost 6 bases, leaving 9 bases of the junction unmatched. The germline V gene has CDR1 SNHLY and CDR2 FYNNEI. CDR3 amino acids: CASRGDSNINSPLHF. Here the CDR3 DNA reads TGTGCCAGCAGGGGGGACAGTAATATCAATTCACCCCTCCACTTT.

The rearrangement uses TRBV28 and TRBJ2-7, with a tentative D call TRBD2 (5 bases). V was shortened by 5 bases and J by 3 bases, with 14 bases between the two germline ends. The CDR3 runs 14 residues. The germline gives CDR1 MDHEN, CDR2 SYDVKM. Here the CDR3 reads CASSPAGRFYEQYF. DNA of the CDR3: TGTGCCAGCAGTCCCGCGGGCAGGTTCTACGAGCAGTACTTC.

A few counts support this clone. This sequence joins TRBV19 and TRBJ1-5; TRBD1 aligns across 8 bases. The ends lost 5 bases at V and 6 bases at J; junction bases unmatched: 3. Germline CDR1 is LNHDA and CDR2 is SQIVND (reference sequence). CDR3 length: 13 residues. The CDR3 protein is CASSGQGGQPQHF. CDR3 bases: TGTGCCAGTAGTGGACAGGGAGGTCAGCCCCAGCATTTT.

On this clone itself: A read error may account for a junction end that differs from germline. This chain links TRBV2 with TRBJ1-2; the match to TRBD1 covers 10 bases. Looked up from germline, CDR1 is SNHLY and CDR2 is FYNNEI. The CDR3 consists of 14 residues. CDR3 region: CASTGTGEHYGYPF. In DNA, the CDR3 is TGTGCCAGTACGGGGACAGGGGAACACTATGGCTACCCCTTC.

The chain combines TRBV6-5 with TRBJ2-7; 7 nucleotides agree with TRBD1. V was pared by 5 bases and J by 2 bases, with 3 bases of the junction left unmatched. The CDR3 extends over 13 amino acids. In germline, CDR1 is MNHEY, CDR2 SVGAGI. The DNA for the CDR3 is TGTGCCAGCAGTCGGACAGGAACCTACGAGCAGTACTTC. Its translation is CASSRTGTYEQYF.

This clone was counted a single time. The rearrangement joins TRBV5-1 to TRBJ1-2, with a tentative D call TRBD1 (6 bases). This CDR3 contains 17 residues. The V gene lost 0 bases and the J gene lost 1 base, with 16 bases spanning the gap. Germline CDR1 SGHRS, CDR2 YFSETQ. For the CDR3, the DNA is TGCGCCAGCAGCTTGGCAGGGGCGGAGACCGTTAACTATGGCTACACCTTC. It codes for CASSLAGAETVNYGYTF.

The gene calls are TRBV9 and TRBJ2-1, with no clear D. V was clipped by 0 bases and J by 10 bases, with 8 bases between them. Germline loops: CDR1 SGDLS, CDR2 YYNGEE. The CDR3 has 12 amino acids. CDR3 sequence (DNA): TGTGCCAGCAGCGTAGTATTTTCCGAGCAGTTCTTC. Protein product: CASSVVFSEQFF.

The table lists this clone with a count of one. The J gene is TRBJ2-7, the V gene TRBV5-1, with 10 bases that match TRBD1. In germline, CDR1 is SGHRS, CDR2 YFSETQ. Unmatched junction bases numbered 5, after V lost 4 bases and J lost 4 bases. The CDR3 is 14 residues long. The CDR3 sequence is CASSTGTGVYEQYF. The CDR3 region has the DNA TGCGCCAGCAGCACCGGGACAGGGGTTTACGAGCAGTACTTC.

The rearrangement uses TRBV10-2 and TRBJ2-7; TRBD2 matches 10 bases. The V and J ends lost 7 bases and 6 bases, in that order; junction bases with no gene match: 3. The CDR3 length is 12 residues. Germline CDR1 and CDR2: WSHSY and SAAADI. This CDR3 is CASTLAGTEQYF. CDR3 coding DNA: TGCGCCAGCACACTAGCGGGGACCGAGCAGTACTTC.

On this clone itself: A read error may produce the germline difference seen at one junction end. The V gene is TRBV7-9, the J gene TRBJ1-3; D perhaps matches TRBD1 (6 bases). Germline assignment: CDR1 SEHNR and CDR2 FQNEAQ (reference sequence). The CDR3 covers 18 residues. The CDR3: CSSSLEQGPSFSGNTIYF. The CDR3 nucleotides read TGTTCCAGCAGCTTAGAACAGGGCCCCAGCTTCTCTGGAAACACCATATATTTT.

The table lists this clone with a count of one. V is TRBV14 and J is TRBJ2-3; the match to TRBD2 covers 8 bases. CDR3 length: 16 residues. V lost 2 bases, J lost 5 bases, and 9 bases stayed unmatched. Per the germline V gene, CDR1 is SGHDN and CDR2 is FVKESK. In DNA, the CDR3 is TGTGCCAGCAGCCAATACTCGGGACTAGGGGGAGATACGCAGTATTTT. Translating it yields CASSQYSGLGGDTQYF.

V usage is TRBV28 and J usage is TRBJ1-2, with D perhaps matching TRBD1 (5 bases). The CDR3 has 13 residues. V was clipped by 4 bases and J by 10 bases, with 16 bases between them. Germline values: CDR1 MDHEN, CDR2 SYDVKM. The CDR3 bases are TGTGCCAGCAGTTCGCCTCTGACAGAGGTCTACACCTTC. This encodes CASSSPLTEVYTF.

The chain combines TRBV7-8 with TRBJ2-5; 10 bases fit TRBD2. Germline loops: CDR1 SGHVS, CDR2 FQNEAQ. J was trimmed by 6 bases and V by 4 bases; bases with no gene match: 11. CDR3 length: 16 amino acids. The CDR3 nucleotides are TGTGCCAGCAGCTCCTCCGCTAGCGGGAGTAGACAGACCCAGTACTTC. Translated, it gives CASSSSASGSRQTQYF.

This chain uses TRBV9 with TRBJ2-1; 8 nucleotides agree with TRBD2. The CDR3 extends over 15 amino acids. Looked up from germline, CDR1 is SGDLS and CDR2 is YYNGEE. V was clipped by 4 bases and J by 3 bases; unmatched bases: 6. Written as DNA, the CDR3 is TGTGCCAGCAGCCCCCGACTAGCGATCTACAATGAGCAGTTCTTC. Residues: CASSPRLAIYNEQFF.